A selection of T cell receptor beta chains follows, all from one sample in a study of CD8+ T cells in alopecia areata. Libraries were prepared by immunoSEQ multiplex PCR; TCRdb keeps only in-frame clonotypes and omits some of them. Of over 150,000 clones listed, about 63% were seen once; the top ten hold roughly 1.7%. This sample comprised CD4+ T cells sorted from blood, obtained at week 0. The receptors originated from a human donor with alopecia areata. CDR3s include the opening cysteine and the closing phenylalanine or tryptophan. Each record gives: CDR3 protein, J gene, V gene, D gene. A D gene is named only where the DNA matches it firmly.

CATSREEAGRPYEQYF TRBJ2-7 TRBV15 .
CASSLPGQGADEQYF TRBJ2-7 TRBV2 TRBD1
CASSVDPSTGELFF TRBJ2-2 TRBV9 .
CAWSVQGYGYTF TRBJ1-2 TRBV30 .
CASSFRGANQPQHF TRBJ1-5 TRBV7-2 .
CASSSSAAGRGYTF TRBJ1-2 TRBV9 .
CASSPLGADSPLHF TRBJ1-6 TRBV5-1 .
CSVSGLGYNEQFF TRBJ2-1 TRBV29-1 TRBD2
CASSLGGRGGYGYTF TRBJ1-2 TRBV7-9 .
CASRKTALRSGANVLTF TRBJ2-6 TRBV27 .
CAWSLDLAGGQETQYF TRBJ2-5 TRBV30 TRBD2
CSVVGENGYTF TRBJ1-2 TRBV29-1 .
CASSFSDRGNEKLFF TRBJ1-4 TRBV7-8 TRBD1
CASRLRTSGKDNEQFF TRBJ2-1 TRBV12-2 .
CAILEGGGNQPQHF TRBJ1-5 TRBV5-1 .
CSVGVGVYEQYF TRBJ2-7 TRBV29-1 .
CASTSQAAAEEQFF TRBJ2-1 TRBV5-1 .
CAWSVPGEDGYTF TRBJ1-2 TRBV30 .
CASSLERGQPQHF TRBJ1-5 TRBV7-7 .
CAWSVLSYEQFF TRBJ2-1 TRBV30 .
CASSPVEGHSSYNEQFF TRBJ2-1 TRBV18 .
CASSEYRVQETQYF TRBJ2-5 TRBV25-1 .
CASSQFAPGGPNGQFF TRBJ2-1 TRBV4-1 .
CASSEEGAKNIQYF TRBJ2-4 TRBV25-1 .
CSVEARGSYNEQFF TRBJ2-1 TRBV29-1 .
CAWSSDNPSARGYTF TRBJ1-2 TRBV30 .
CATRAAGDTDTQYF TRBJ2-3 TRBV10-3 TRBD2
CASSLAGTAGVNEQFF TRBJ2-1 TRBV11-2 .
CASSVEQGRKQYF TRBJ2-7 TRBV5-1 .
CSVEVAGEPYTQYF TRBJ2-3 TRBV29-1 TRBD2
CASSTYNEQFF TRBJ2-1 TRBV25-1 .
CASSPVGQGSVYTF TRBJ1-2 TRBV9 TRBD1
CSVADKLNQPQHF TRBJ1-5 TRBV29-1 .
CAWSRDRQETQYF TRBJ2-5 TRBV30 TRBD1
CAGLVNSPLHF TRBJ1-6 TRBV27 .
CASSNLDHGYTF TRBJ1-2 TRBV19 .
CASSYRAGAKNTEAFF TRBJ1-1 TRBV6-5 .
CAWSVRLRDGYTF TRBJ1-2 TRBV30 .
CASSQEGLYGYTF TRBJ1-2 TRBV14 .
CASSLTPAGTGAGANVLTF TRBJ2-6 TRBV5-1 TRBD1
CASRLGETQYF TRBJ2-5 TRBV6-6 .
CAWVPGQGGTEAFF TRBJ1-1 TRBV30 TRBD1
CASTLTSGWQFF TRBJ2-1 TRBV2 TRBD2
CSVEETALYGYTF TRBJ1-2 TRBV29-1 .
CASSPRGLTEAFF TRBJ1-1 TRBV14 .